This TCR beta chain was sequenced in a study of blood T cell repertoires in COVID-19. Study context: PBMCs, B-cell-depleted T cells, or T cells provided the cDNA or gDNA that made up the material.

Those designated as exposed participants met a COVID-19 case within 2 weeks before study entry. Profiled with immunoSEQ multiplex PCR; TCRdb holds only in-frame clones, not every one. The sample lists 270,000 or so clones, approximately 81% occurring once. The material sequenced was PBMCs or T cells enriched from blood (not recorded which). The clonotype originates from a woman between 50 and 59 years old who had been exposed to COVID-19.

CDR3 amino acids: CSVEAAQDTQYF. The CDR3 nucleotides are TGCAGCGTTGAAGCAGCGCAGGATACGCAGTATTTT. J is TRBJ2-3 and V is TRBV29-1; D is unclear. Trimming shortened V by 1 base and J by 6 bases, and 8 bases separated the two germline ends. Germline V gene lookup returns CDR1 SQVTM and CDR2 ANQGSEA. The CDR3 is 12 residues long.